The present entry profiles one TCR beta chain with its context. This CDR3 contains 14 residues. Trimming shortened V by 3 bases and J by 8 bases, and 16 bases separated the two germline ends. Looked up from germline, CDR1 is SEHNR and CDR2 is FQNEAQ (reference sequence). This sample was taken from a study of neurological immune-mediated disorders. Study background: Of the multiple sclerosis patients, some 35 in total, some 30 were relapsing-remitting and 3 were secondary progressive.

Synthesis of cDNA used 5'RACE (with 10-nucleotide random UMIs). TCRdb analysed the 5' RACE reads with MiXCR anew, one entry per CDR3 protein. This table holds 55,000 to 70,000 distinct CDR3 sequences, around 5% found once. Unsorted libraries were generated from 2 million PBMCs. These cells had been stored in RNAlater at -80 C. The TCR was taken from a human donor with multiple sclerosis. The donor label of this sample is uncertain. Sequenced: PBMCs. The chain is built from TRBV7-9 and TRBJ1-2, with TRBD1 as a possible D gene (5 bases). CDR3 sequence reads: CASSFGAEAVGYTF. CDR3 nucleotide sequence: TGTGCCAGCAGCTTTGGGGCCGAGGCGGTCGGCTACACCTTC.